This T cell receptor (beta chain) was retrieved from a study of beta chain features in type 1 diabetes. General study findings and limits: TCRB CDR3s from Type 1 diabetes patients were moderately but significantly shorter in all four CD4+ subsets.

Comment on this clone: Its antigen is not identified.

Germline CDR1 GTSNPN, CDR2 SVGIG (reference sequence). The CDR3 loop spans 13 amino acids. Trimming took off 0 bases at V and 6 bases at J, with 12 bases between the two ends. Since all of the isolated RNA was reverse transcribed, expressed TCRB transcripts were what got sequenced. TCRdb's copy holds only in-frame clones and misses some; the assay was immunoSEQ multiplex PCR. There are nearly 350,000 clones in the sample; approximately 9.7% occur only once, and about 1% lies in the top ten. The gene calls are TRBV30 and TRBJ2-7; the D is unclear. The sequence was obtained from a man younger than 40 with type 1 diabetes. Sequencing was performed on central memory CD4+ T cells from blood. The DNA of the CDR3 is TGTGCCTGGAGTGTAAATGGAAGGTCCGAGCAGTACTTC. It is translated as CAWSVNGRSEQYF.